Only a few counts were recorded for the clone carrying this T cell receptor beta chain. Its matching antigen is unknown. Via MiXCR, TCRdb re-called the reads, giving one row per CDR3 protein. The table records a few hundred thousand distinct CDR3 sequences, 8% to 9.5% of them present only once. This entry belongs to a study of T cell repertoires in cytomegalovirus infection. Study overall: Matching HLA type, along with CMV infection, was indicated by public TCR beta signatures. General study results and limits: Adding up the frequency of public TCR beta families identified people who carried CMV plus the relevant HLA. HLA-C-restricted TCR beta clonotypes specific for CMV led the ex vivo response.

Between the trimmed V and J ends, which lost 8 bases and 5 bases, there was a span of 18 bases. This CDR3 comprises 14 residues. Germline V gene sequence: CDR1 SEHNR, CDR2 FQNEAQ (reference sequence). The sequencing sample was made of PBMCs. The chain joins TRBV7-9 to TRBJ1-2; possible D gene TRBD1, 6 bases. This receptor was obtained from a human donor in good health (CMV status not recorded). Some clones in this sample may be carry-over from other donors' samples. CDR3 in amino acids: CASGPGTSDYGYTF. CDR3 nucleotide sequence: TGTGCCAGCGGCCCCGGGACATCTGATTATGGCTACACCTTC.